A single T cell receptor (beta chain) is shown here with its context. Its cognate antigen has yet to be identified. One base away there is no much larger clone; base qualities are not given. Every donor in the study was a healthy Caucasian. The twin cohort consisted of three pairs of female monozygotic twins, all aged about 18 to 29 years. Peripheral blood mononuclear cells were the source from which RNA for the TCR libraries was isolated. The data belong to a study of identical twins (dated by TCRdb to about 2016). Study-level background: TCR alpha and beta repertoires from monozygotic twins, unrelated adults of various ages and cord blood were deep-sequenced to test whether fetal clonotypes persist. To rule out contamination, the twin experiments were replicated at different times with different library preparation protocols.

General conclusions and limits of the study: Fewer insertions were carried by abundant cord blood beta clonotypes, a similar but weaker trend appeared in young adult naive repertoires, and no such trend appeared in memory repertoires. Compared with coincidental sharing between unrelated individuals, out-of-frame TCR alpha sequences shared between twins had an excess of sequences with low generation probability. Because the same donors could not be followed over many years, conclusions were based on cross-sectional statistical analysis. Zero-insertion analyses could be partly confounded by invariant T cells such as MAIT and iNKT, though diverse VJ usage argued against such confounding for most clonotypes. Recombination models systematically underestimated out-of-frame TCR alpha sharing in monozygotic twins but agreed with sharing between unrelated individuals. In beta out-of-frame sequences, excess twin sharing was weaker, because having fewer shared sequences lowered the signal-to-noise ratio.

Libraries were made using 5' RACE. Instrument on record: Illumina HiSeq 2000. A universal primer binding site was introduced by template switching, and a unique molecular identifier was present in the final cDNA, enabling accurate counting of TCR cDNA molecules. Specific primers in the conserved constant-segment region were used to synthesize first-strand cDNA for TCR alpha and beta chains. To control for contamination, each cDNA library was double barcoded with a SMART-Mk sample barcode plus Illumina barcodes. Two successive PCR steps introduced TruSeq adapter sequences along with Illumina sample barcodes. The Illumina HiSeq platform was used with custom primers to sequence TCR alpha and beta cDNA libraries. The study's own analysis went as follows. Raw reads were processed with MiGEC to extract unique molecular identifiers, and MiXCR was used to determine CDR3 positions. Recombination models were inferred per individual with the repgenHMM and IGoR tools using an EM algorithm. The tcR package in R was used for shared clonotype analysis, with sharing normalized by the product of cloneset sizes. Out-of-frame nonproductive sequences were analyzed to study raw recombination free of thymic and clonal selection effects. TCRdb's own reprocessing of the public reads used fastp at Q25 and MiXCR and kept productive beta chains. Merged by CDR3 protein, the rows form single entries marked with the most common genes and DNA. Here the V and J calls rest on TCRdb's processing, not on the authors' analysis. Within this sample are about 890,000 distinct CDR3 sequences, with approximately 13% of them counted one time only. In total, the top ten clones hold around 1.5% of the sample.

This sample was shared with a second study, whose subject was yellow fever vaccine responses in identical twins. Taken from the second paper: According to the authors, in identical twins the way T cells responded to vaccination appeared partly convergent and partly personalized. Focusing on identical twins, the study followed the T cell clones that responded to the vaccine, and did so with precision.

The sample was PBMCs. The origin of this receptor is a young woman in good health.

The nucleotide sequence is given as TGTGCCAGCAGCCAGAGGGACGGAACTAACTATGGCTACACCTTC. This translates into CASSQRDGTNYGYTF. The rearrangement joined TRBV16 to TRBJ1-2; the D segment could be TRBD1, given 5 matching bases. Cut back by 3 bases and 0 bases, the V and J ends lie 11 bases apart. CDR1 is given as KGHSY and CDR2 as FQNENV, both from the germline V gene. The CDR3 has 15 amino acids, counting the end cysteine and phenylalanine. This entry keeps only the CDR3 DNA: 45 bases, framed from base 1.